This record looks at one T cell receptor beta chain sequence and its context. CDR3 length: 13 residues. V shed 7 bases, J shed 2 bases, and the junction held 7 bases outside the gene matches. The germline V gene encodes CDR1 SQVTM and CDR2 ANQGSEA. Only in-frame clones appear in the TCRdb table, and some are missing; sequencing was by immunoSEQ multiplex PCR. In the table there are tens of thousands of clones, around 70% of which are singletons. This specimen belongs to a study of radiotherapy plus CTLA-4 blockade in lung cancer. This chain joins TRBV29-1 and TRBJ2-5; TRBD2 matches at 7 bases. This receptor was identified in a human donor with non-small cell lung cancer who had stable disease on radiotherapy plus ipilimumab. The sequenced sample was peripheral blood, obtained from a patient treated with radiotherapy plus ipilimumab. The CDR3 sequence is CSAVPGLQETQYF. In nucleotides, the CDR3 is TGCAGCGCCGTGCCGGGACTACAAGAGACCCAGTACTTC.